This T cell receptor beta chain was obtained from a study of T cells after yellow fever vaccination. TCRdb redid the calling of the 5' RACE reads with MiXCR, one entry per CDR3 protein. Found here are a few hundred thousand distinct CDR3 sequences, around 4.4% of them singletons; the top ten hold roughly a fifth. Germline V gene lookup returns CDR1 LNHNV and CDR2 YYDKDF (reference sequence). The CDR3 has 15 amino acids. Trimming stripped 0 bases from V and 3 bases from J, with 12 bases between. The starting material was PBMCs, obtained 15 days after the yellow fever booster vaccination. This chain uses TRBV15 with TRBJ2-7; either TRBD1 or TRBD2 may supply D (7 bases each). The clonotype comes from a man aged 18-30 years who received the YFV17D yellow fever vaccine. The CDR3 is CATSRDQGGDYEQYF. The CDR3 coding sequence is TGTGCCACCAGCAGAGATCAGGGGGGGGACTACGAGCAGTACTTC.